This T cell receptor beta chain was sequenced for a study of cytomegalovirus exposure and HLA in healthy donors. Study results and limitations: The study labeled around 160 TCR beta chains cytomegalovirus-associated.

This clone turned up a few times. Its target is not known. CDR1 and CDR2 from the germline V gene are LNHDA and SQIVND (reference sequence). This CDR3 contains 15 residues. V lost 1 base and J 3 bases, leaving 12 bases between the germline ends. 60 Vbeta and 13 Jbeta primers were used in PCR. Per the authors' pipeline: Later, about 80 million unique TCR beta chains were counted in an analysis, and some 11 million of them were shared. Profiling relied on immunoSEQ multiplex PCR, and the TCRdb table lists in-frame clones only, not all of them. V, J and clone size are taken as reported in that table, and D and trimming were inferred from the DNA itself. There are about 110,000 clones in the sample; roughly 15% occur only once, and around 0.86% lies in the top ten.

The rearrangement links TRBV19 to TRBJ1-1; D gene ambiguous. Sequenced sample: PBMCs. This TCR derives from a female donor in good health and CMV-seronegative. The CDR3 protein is CASSIVTWRDTEAFF. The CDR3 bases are TGTGCCAGTAGTATAGTTACGTGGCGGGACACTGAAGCTTTCTTT.